The 6 T cell receptor beta chains in this list originate from one sample, sequenced in a study of T cell repertoires in cytomegalovirus infection. TCRdb reprocessed the reads via MiXCR and lists one record per CDR3 protein. The sample has about 250,000 distinct CDR3 sequences; more than 15% are singletons. Specimen: CD8+ T cells from PBMCs. These receptor sequences come from a human donor in good health (CMV status not recorded). Some clones in this sample may be carry-over from other donors' samples.

This clonotype was counted at least ten times. The rearrangement joins TRBV7-9 to TRBJ1-3; D call uncertain. This CDR3 has 14 amino acids. The ends were cut back, 1 base at V and 0 bases at J, with 4 bases in the middle. Germline CDR1 reads SEHNR; CDR2 reads FQNEAQ (reference sequence). This CDR3 reads CASSLDLSGNTIYF. CDR3 in DNA: TGTGCCAGCAGCTTAGACCTCTCTGGAAACACCATATATTTT.

The table lists this clonotype with a few counts. The chain couples TRBV9 to TRBJ2-1, with TRBD2 matching 7 bases. Trimming cost V 2 bases and J 2 bases; bases outside gene matches: 4. Germline V gives CDR1 SGDLS, CDR2 YYNGEE. This CDR3 comprises 15 residues. CDR3 protein: CASSVGGGTYNEQFF. As DNA, the CDR3 is TGTGCCAGCAGCGTTGGGGGGGGTACCTACAATGAGCAGTTCTTC.

A single count supports this clonotype. The genes are TRBV15 and TRBJ1-2; 7 bases are shared with TRBD1. Germline values: CDR1 LNHNV, CDR2 YYDKDF (reference sequence). The J segment lost 6 bases and the V segment lost 0 bases, leaving 7 bases of the junction unmatched. The CDR3 runs 15 residues. The CDR3 sequence: CATSRDLGQGDGYTF. CDR3 nucleotides: TGTGCCACCAGCAGAGATCTCGGTCAGGGGGATGGCTACACCTTC.

This clonotype was observed at least ten times. The V and J genes are TRBV7-8 and TRBJ1-5; no reliable D call. The CDR3 totals 16 residues. The V end was cut by 1 base, the J end by 2 bases, with 12 bases between. Germline values: CDR1 SGHVS, CDR2 FQNEAQ. The CDR3 DNA reads TGTGCCAGCAGCTTAGGTCCAGCGTTGGGCAATCAGCCCCAGCATTTT. Translation gives CASSLGPALGNQPQHF.

Many counts were recorded for this clonotype. This chain connects TRBV7-2 to TRBJ1-1; D remains unclear. The CDR3 is made up of 16 amino acids. With 0 bases removed from V and 1 base from J, the gap between germline ends came to 12 bases. The germline CDR1 and CDR2 sequences are SGHTA and FQGNSA. CDR3 DNA: TGTGCCAGCAGCTTAGCGCTAATCGGGAGGAACACTGAAGCTTTCTTT. This gives the protein CASSLALIGRNTEAFF.

The genes are TRBV7-4 and TRBJ1-2, with 9 bases that match TRBD1. Germline V CDR1 and CDR2: SGHVT, SQSDAQ. V shed 4 bases and J 7 bases; nucleotides not matched to a gene: 4. The CDR3 spans 13 residues. The CDR3 DNA follows: TGTGCCAGCAGCTACACAGGGGGCGCTGGCTACACCTTC. Translated, it gives CASSYTGGAGYTF.